The 23 T cell receptor beta chains reported below all come from one sample, sequenced in a study of identical twins. TCRdb recomputed calls from the 5' RACE reads with MiXCR, one row per CDR3 protein. The data show 510,000 or so distinct CDR3 sequences, with approximately 16% seen just once and 0.44% held by the top ten. The sample was also linked to a second study, of yellow fever vaccine responses in identical twins.

Material: CD4+ T cells sorted from blood. These receptors came from a woman aged 18-29 years in good health.

The V call is TRBV5-1, the J call TRBJ2-1; no clear D gene. The CDR3 sequence is 16 residues long. V lost 2 bases to trimming and J lost 4 bases, with 16 bases between them. The V gene's germline CDR1 is SGHRS and CDR2 YFSETQ. CDR3 DNA: TGCGCCAGCAGCTTCACTTTCCGAGGTCCTTACAATGAGCAGTTCTTC. It is translated as CASSFTFRGPYNEQFF.

The chain combines TRBV20-1 with TRBJ2-5; TRBD1 is a possible D gene (6 bases). V lost 3 bases and J 3 bases, leaving 11 bases between the germline ends. The CDR3 runs 13 residues. Germline V gene sequence: CDR1 DFQATT, CDR2 SNEGSKA (reference sequence). DNA for the CDR3: TGCAGTGCTAGGAAGACAGGAAAAGAGACCCAGTACTTC. Its translation is CSARKTGKETQYF.

This clonotype was observed a few times. The chain has TRBV5-6 and TRBJ2-1, with a weak D call TRBD1 (6 bases). V lost 1 base and J lost 4, with 12 bases in between. Germline CDR1 and CDR2: SGHDT and YYEEEE. This CDR3 has 15 residues. The CDR3 loop is CASSLFGQPYNEQFF. The CDR3 coding sequence is TGTGCCAGCAGCTTGTTCGGACAGCCGTACAATGAGCAGTTCTTC.

The chain links TRBV3-1 to TRBJ2-1; 10 positions agree with TRBD2. V shed 1 base, J shed 1 base, and the junction held 1 base outside the gene matches. The germline CDR1 and CDR2 sequences are LGHDT and YNNKEL (reference sequence). This CDR3 is 16 amino acids long. CDR3 loop: CASSQVSGGSYNEQFF. The DNA of the CDR3 is TGTGCCAGCAGCCAAGTTAGCGGGGGGTCCTACAATGAGCAGTTCTTC.

The J gene is TRBJ1-5, the V gene TRBV23-1; the D gene is possibly TRBD1 (5 bases). TRBV23-1 is an ORF for which the function is uncertain. V lost 4 bases to trimming and J lost 0 bases, with 22 bases between them. The CDR3 runs 19 residues. The CDR3 DNA is TGCGCCAGCAGTCGGTTTAGGGGTTTGTCCTTGTATAGCAATCAGCCCCAGCATTTT. Protein product: CASSRFRGLSLYSNQPQHF.

The chain employs TRBV10-3 and TRBJ2-7, with TRBD2 as a possible D gene (6 bases). From germline, CDR1 is ENHRY and CDR2 SYGVKD. Trimming took off 6 bases at V and 3 bases at J, with 12 bases between the two ends. CDR3 length: 13 amino acids. The CDR3 loop reads CAIRGTGDYEQYF. The CDR3 bases are TGTGCCATCAGGGGGACGGGGGACTACGAGCAGTACTTC.

The chain links TRBV25-1 to TRBJ1-5; 8 bases line up with TRBD1. V gave up 6 bases and J gave up 6 bases; unmatched junction bases: 7. Looked up from germline, CDR1 is MGHDK and CDR2 is SYGVNS. The CDR3 runs 14 residues. CDR3 loop: CASSKTGDTQPQHF. In DNA, the CDR3 is TGTGCCAGCAGCAAGACAGGGGATACTCAGCCCCAGCATTTT.

In its sample, this clonotype was seen many times. V gene TRBV10-3 combines with J gene TRBJ2-3; 8 bases are shared with TRBD1. The germline CDR1 and CDR2 sequences are ENHRY and SYGVKD. V shed 6 bases, J shed 3 bases, and the junction held 5 bases outside the gene matches. The CDR3 is made up of 14 amino acids. The CDR3 bases are TGTGCCATCAGACGGACAGGGAAGACAGATACGCAGTATTTT. Amino acids: CAIRRTGKTDTQYF.

This clonotype was detected only a few times. The rearrangement links TRBV10-3 to TRBJ2-1; 10 bases line up with TRBD1. Germline CDR1 ENHRY, CDR2 SYGVKD. CDR3 length: 14 residues. V lost 10 bases to trimming and J lost 8 bases; unmatched junction nucleotides: 11. CDR3 sequence reads: CATKTGGAIDEQFF. CDR3 coding DNA: TGTGCCACCAAGACAGGGGGCGCGATCGATGAGCAGTTCTTC.

The J gene is TRBJ2-7, the V gene TRBV12-3 or TRBV12-4; either TRBD1 or TRBD2 may supply D (5 bases each). Trimming took off 6 bases at V and 1 base at J, with 13 bases between the two ends. The CDR3 totals 14 residues. This CDR3 reads CASRSGTESYEQYF. CDR3 bases: TGTGCCAGCAGGTCCGGGACGGAGTCCTACGAGCAGTACTTC.

This chain links TRBV20-1 with TRBJ2-7, with TRBD2 as a possible D gene (6 bases). CDR1 DFQATT and CDR2 SNEGSKA come from the germline V gene (reference sequence). With 3 bases removed from V and 0 bases from J, the gap between germline ends came to 15 bases. The CDR3 consists of 15 residues. CDR3 in DNA: TGCAGTGCTAGTTTCCCTAGCGCGAGCTCCTACGAGCAGTACTTC. Protein: CSASFPSASSYEQYF.

This chain connects TRBV20-1 to TRBJ2-1; 9 bases fit TRBD1. The CDR3 length is 14 residues. The ends lost 5 bases at V and 6 bases at J; junction bases unmatched: 8. Germline loops: CDR1 DFQATT, CDR2 SNEGSKA (reference sequence). DNA of the CDR3: TGCAGTGCTCCTCCGGGACAGGGTTCCAATGAGCAGTTCTTC. It translates to CSAPPGQGSNEQFF.

The chain recombines TRBV29-1 with TRBJ2-7, with 9 bases fitting TRBD1. Germline V CDR1 and CDR2: SQVTM, ANQGSEA. The junction had 6 bases not matched to a gene; V was cut back by 5 bases and J by 7 bases. The CDR3 has 12 residues. The chain's CDR3 is CSVRDRVQEQYF. CDR3 DNA sequence: TGCAGCGTTCGGGACAGGGTACAAGAGCAGTACTTC.

In its sample, this clonotype was seen a few times. The chain uses TRBV12-3 or TRBV12-4 and TRBJ1-1; 8 nucleotides match TRBD1. J was trimmed by 4 bases and V by 6 bases; bases with no gene match: 7. This CDR3 spans 14 amino acids. The CDR3 protein is CASRAGGASTEAFF. The CDR3 DNA reads TGTGCCAGCAGAGCAGGGGGCGCGAGCACTGAAGCTTTCTTT.

This clonotype was counted a single time. The V call is TRBV27, the J call TRBJ2-5; 9 nucleotides agree with TRBD2. The germline V gene encodes CDR1 MNHEY and CDR2 SMNVEV (reference sequence). The CDR3 extends over 13 amino acids. V lost 4 bases to trimming and J lost 7 bases; unmatched junction nucleotides: 4. As DNA, the CDR3 is TGTGCCAGCAGTTCCGGACTAGCGATGACCCAGTACTTC. Encoded protein: CASSSGLAMTQYF.

The chain employs TRBV4-1 and TRBJ2-3; D perhaps matches TRBD1 (5 bases). V lost 0 bases and J lost 0, with 13 bases in between. CDR1 is MGHRA and CDR2 is YSYEKL in the germline V gene. CDR3 length: 17 amino acids. The DNA for the CDR3 is TGCGCCAGCAGCCAAGATCTCGACAGAGTTAGCACAGATACGCAGTATTTT. Amino acid sequence: CASSQDLDRVSTDTQYF.

The gene calls are TRBV12-3 or TRBV12-4 and TRBJ2-3; the D is unclear. CDR3 length: 14 residues. V was clipped by 4 bases and J by 4 bases, with 12 bases between them. In DNA form, the CDR3 reads TGTGCCAGCAGTTCCCCCCCCTTGGCAGATACGCAGTATTTT. Translated, it gives CASSSPPLADTQYF.

In this sample, this clonotype turned up a few times. This chain joins TRBV7-9 and TRBJ2-7; D is undetermined. Germline loops: CDR1 SEHNR, CDR2 FQNEAQ (reference sequence). The CDR3 length is 11 residues. V dropped 7 bases and J dropped 5 bases, with 9 bases sitting between them. The CDR3 here is CASTRSHEQYF. CDR3 nucleotide sequence: TGTGCCAGCACCCGGAGCCACGAGCAGTACTTC.

The chain combines TRBV9 with TRBJ2-2; the D gene could be TRBD1 or TRBD2 (5 bases each). The V gene's germline CDR1 is SGDLS and CDR2 YYNGEE. The CDR3 contains 14 residues. The V end was cut by 4 bases, the J end by 11 bases, with 18 bases between. The CDR3 DNA sequence: TGTGCCAGCAGCAGGGACCCCGTCGTGCGTGAGCTGTTTTTT. Amino acid sequence: CASSRDPVVRELFF.

This sequence joins TRBV20-1 and TRBJ2-7, with a weak D call TRBD2 (5 bases). Deletions cut 1 base from V and 3 bases from J, with 16 bases between. Germline V gene lookup returns CDR1 DFQATT and CDR2 SNEGSKA (reference sequence). This CDR3 is 15 amino acids long. CDR3 in DNA: TGCAGTGCTAGAGCCGGGAAGGGAATGCTCTACGAGCAGTACTTC. Its translation is CSARAGKGMLYEQYF.

J is TRBJ2-4 and V is TRBV12-3 or TRBV12-4, with TRBD2 matching 14 bases. The CDR3 loop spans 16 amino acids. Unmatched junction bases numbered 2, after V lost 1 base and J lost 6 bases. CDR3 sequence: CASSLGLAGGLNIQYF. CDR3 coding DNA: TGTGCCAGCAGTTTAGGACTAGCGGGAGGGTTAAACATTCAGTACTTC.

The chain uses TRBV6-1 and TRBJ1-6; D is unresolved. Trimming removed 4 bases at V and 8 bases at J, with 9 bases between. The CDR3 totals 13 residues. Germline V CDR1 and CDR2: MNHNS, SASEGT. In DNA form, the CDR3 reads TGTGCCAGCAGTGCAAAGGTTTATTCACCCCTCCACTTT. Translating it yields CASSAKVYSPLHF.

This sequence joins TRBV28 and TRBJ2-1; TRBD2 aligns across 12 bases. Germline values: CDR1 MDHEN, CDR2 SYDVKM. The CDR3 length is 17 residues. J lost 4 bases, V lost 5 bases, and 9 bases had no gene match. The CDR3, as DNA: TGTGCCAGCAGTCCGTACCTAGCGGGAGGGCCGTACAATGAGCAGTTCTTC. Translated: CASSPYLAGGPYNEQFF.